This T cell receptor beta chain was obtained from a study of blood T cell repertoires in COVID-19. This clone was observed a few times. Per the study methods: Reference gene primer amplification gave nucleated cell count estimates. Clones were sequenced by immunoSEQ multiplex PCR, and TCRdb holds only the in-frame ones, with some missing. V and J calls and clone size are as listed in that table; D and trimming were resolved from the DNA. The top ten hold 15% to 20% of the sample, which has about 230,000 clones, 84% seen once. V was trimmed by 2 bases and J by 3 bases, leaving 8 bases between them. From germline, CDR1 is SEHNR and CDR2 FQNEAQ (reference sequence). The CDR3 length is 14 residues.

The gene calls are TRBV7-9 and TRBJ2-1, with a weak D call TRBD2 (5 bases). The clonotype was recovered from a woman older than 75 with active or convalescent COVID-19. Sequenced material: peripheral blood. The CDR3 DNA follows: TGTGCCAGCAGCTTAAACGGGGTCTACAATGAGCAGTTCTTC. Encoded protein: CASSLNGVYNEQFF.